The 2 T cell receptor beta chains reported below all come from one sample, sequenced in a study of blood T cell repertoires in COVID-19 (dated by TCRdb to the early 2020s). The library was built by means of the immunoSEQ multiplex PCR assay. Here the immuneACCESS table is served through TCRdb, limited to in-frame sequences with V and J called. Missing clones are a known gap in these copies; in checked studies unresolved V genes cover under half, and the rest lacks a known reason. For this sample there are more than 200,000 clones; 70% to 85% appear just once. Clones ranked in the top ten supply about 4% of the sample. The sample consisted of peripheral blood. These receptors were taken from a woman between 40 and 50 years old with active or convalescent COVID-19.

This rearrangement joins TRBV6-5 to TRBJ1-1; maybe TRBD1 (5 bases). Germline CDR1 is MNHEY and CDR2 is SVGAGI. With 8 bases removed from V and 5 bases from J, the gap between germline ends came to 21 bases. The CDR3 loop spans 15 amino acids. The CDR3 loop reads CASSLQPLRATEAFF. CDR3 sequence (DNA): TGTGCCAGCTCCCTACAACCCCTCAGGGCGACTGAAGCTTTCTTT.

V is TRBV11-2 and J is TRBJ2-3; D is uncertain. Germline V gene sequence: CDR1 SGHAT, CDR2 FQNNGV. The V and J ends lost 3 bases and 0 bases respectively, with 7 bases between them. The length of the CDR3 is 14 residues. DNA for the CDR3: TGTGCCAGCAGCTTGAGCCATAGCACAGATACGCAGTATTTT. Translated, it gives CASSLSHSTDTQYF.